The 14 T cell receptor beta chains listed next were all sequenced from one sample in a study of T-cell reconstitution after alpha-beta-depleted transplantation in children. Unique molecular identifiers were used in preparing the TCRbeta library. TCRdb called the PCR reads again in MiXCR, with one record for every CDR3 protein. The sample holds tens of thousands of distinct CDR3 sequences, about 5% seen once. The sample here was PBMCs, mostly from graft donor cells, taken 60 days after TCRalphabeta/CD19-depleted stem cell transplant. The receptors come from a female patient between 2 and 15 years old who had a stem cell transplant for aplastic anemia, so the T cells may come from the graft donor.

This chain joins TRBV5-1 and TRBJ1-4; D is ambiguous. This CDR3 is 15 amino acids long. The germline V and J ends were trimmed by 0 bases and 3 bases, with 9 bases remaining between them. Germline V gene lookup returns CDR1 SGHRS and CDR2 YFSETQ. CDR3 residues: CASSLGKGPNEKLFF. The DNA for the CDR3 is TGCGCCAGCAGCTTGGGGAAGGGCCCTAATGAAAAACTGTTTTTT. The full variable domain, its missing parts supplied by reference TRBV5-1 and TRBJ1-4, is KAGVTQTPRYLIKTRGQQVTLSCSPISGHRSVSWYQQTPGQGLQFLFEYFSETQRNKGNFPGRFSGRQFSNSRSEMNVSTLELGDSALYLCASSLGKGPNEKLFFGSGTQLSVL.

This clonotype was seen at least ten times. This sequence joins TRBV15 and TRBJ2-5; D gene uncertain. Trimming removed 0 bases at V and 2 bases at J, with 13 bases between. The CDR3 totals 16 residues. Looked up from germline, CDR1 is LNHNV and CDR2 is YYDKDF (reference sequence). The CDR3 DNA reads TGTGCCACCAGCAGAGATAACCCGAATAGACAAGAGACCCAGTACTTC. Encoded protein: CATSRDNPNRQETQYF.

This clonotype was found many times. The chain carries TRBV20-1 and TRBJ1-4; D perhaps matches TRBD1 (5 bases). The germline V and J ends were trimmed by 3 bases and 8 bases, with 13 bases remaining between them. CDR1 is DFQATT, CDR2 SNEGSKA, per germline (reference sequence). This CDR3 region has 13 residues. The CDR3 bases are TGCAGTGCTAGGTTCCAGGGAGGAGAAAAACTGTTTTTT. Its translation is CSARFQGGEKLFF.

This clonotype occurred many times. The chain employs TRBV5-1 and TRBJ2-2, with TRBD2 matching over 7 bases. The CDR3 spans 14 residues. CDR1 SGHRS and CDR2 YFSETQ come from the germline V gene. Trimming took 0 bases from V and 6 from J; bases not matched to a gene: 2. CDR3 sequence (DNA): TGCGCCAGCAGCTTGGAAGCGGGATCCGGGGAGCTGTTTTTT. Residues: CASSLEAGSGELFF.

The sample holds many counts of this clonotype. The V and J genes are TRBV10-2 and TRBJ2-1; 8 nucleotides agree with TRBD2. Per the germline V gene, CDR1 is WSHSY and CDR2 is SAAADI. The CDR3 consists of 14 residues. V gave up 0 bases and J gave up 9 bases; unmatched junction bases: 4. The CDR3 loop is CASSESAGAIEQFF. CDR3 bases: TGCGCCAGCAGTGAGTCAGCGGGAGCGATTGAGCAGTTCTTC.

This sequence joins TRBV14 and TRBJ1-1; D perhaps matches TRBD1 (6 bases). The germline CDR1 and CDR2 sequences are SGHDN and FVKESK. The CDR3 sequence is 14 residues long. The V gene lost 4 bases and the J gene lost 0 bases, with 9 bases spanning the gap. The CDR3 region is CASSLDSVNTEAFF. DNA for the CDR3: TGTGCCAGCAGCCTGGACAGCGTGAACACTGAAGCTTTCTTT.

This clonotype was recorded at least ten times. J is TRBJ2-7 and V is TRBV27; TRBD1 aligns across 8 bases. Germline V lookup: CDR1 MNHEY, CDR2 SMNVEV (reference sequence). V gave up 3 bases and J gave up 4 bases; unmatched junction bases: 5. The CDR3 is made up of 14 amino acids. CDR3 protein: CASSFAQGAYEQYF. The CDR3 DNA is TGTGCCAGCAGTTTTGCGCAGGGGGCATACGAGCAGTACTTC.

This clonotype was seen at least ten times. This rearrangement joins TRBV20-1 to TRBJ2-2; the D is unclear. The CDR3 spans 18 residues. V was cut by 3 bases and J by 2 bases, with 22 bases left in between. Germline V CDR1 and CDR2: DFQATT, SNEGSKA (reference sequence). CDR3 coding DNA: TGCAGTGCTAGCCCCGGGTCAGGCAGGCGACTTAACACCGGGGAGCTGTTTTTT. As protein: CSASPGSGRRLNTGELFF.

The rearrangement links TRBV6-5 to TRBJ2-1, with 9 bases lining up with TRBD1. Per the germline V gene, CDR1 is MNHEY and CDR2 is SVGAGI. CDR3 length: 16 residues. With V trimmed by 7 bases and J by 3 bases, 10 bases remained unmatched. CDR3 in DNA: TGTGCCAGCAAACTCGGACAGGGGAATTACTACAATGAGCAGTTCTTC. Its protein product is CASKLGQGNYYNEQFF.

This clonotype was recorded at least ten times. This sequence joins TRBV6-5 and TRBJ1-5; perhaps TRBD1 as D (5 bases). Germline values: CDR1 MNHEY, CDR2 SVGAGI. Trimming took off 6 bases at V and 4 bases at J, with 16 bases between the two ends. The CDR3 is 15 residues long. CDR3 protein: CASSRVSGGNQPQHF. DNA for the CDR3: TGTGCCAGCAGCCGCGTATCCGGGGGAAATCAGCCCCAGCATTTT.

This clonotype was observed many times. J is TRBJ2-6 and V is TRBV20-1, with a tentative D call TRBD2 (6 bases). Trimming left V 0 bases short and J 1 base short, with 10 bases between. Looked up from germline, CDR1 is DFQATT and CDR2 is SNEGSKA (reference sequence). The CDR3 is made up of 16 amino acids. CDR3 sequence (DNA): TGCAGTGCTAGAGATGCGGGACTTTCTGGGGCCAACGTCCTGACTTTC. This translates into CSARDAGLSGANVLTF.

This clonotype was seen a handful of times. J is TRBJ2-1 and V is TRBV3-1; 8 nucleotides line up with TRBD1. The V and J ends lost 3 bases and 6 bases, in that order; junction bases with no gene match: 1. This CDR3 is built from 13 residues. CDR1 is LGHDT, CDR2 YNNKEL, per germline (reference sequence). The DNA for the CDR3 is TGTGCCAGCAGCCACACAGGGGGCAATGAGCAGTTCTTC. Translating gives CASSHTGGNEQFF.

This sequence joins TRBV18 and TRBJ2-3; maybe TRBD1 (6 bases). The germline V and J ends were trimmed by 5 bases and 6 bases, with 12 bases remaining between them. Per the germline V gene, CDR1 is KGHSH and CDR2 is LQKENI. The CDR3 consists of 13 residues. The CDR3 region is CASSYYRDDTQYF. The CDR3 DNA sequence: TGTGCCAGCTCATACTACAGGGACGATACGCAGTATTTT.

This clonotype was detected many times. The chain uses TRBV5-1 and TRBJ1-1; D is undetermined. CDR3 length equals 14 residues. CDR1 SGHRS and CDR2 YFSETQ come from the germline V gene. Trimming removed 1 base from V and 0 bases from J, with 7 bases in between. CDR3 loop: CASSLMDLNTEAFF. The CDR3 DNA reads TGCGCCAGCAGCTTGATGGATCTGAACACTGAAGCTTTCTTT.